This T cell receptor beta chain was sequenced for a study of blood T cell dynamics during melanoma immunotherapy. Study context: Standard first-line treatment here was pembrolizumab or nivolumab plus ipilimumab in metastatic melanoma. The study, taken as a whole, reports: It remained unknown if the driving T cell clones were melanoma-specific. Unlike progressors, later disease-control patients had W3 repertoires gaining clonality or diversity.

Time point denoted: pre-treatment baseline. Patients had no prior systemic cancer treatment, immunosuppressants or other active cancers. A note on this clone: What it binds is unknown.

Using immunoSEQ multiplex PCR, the repertoire was profiled, and TCRdb retains in-frame clones only, with some absent. This table has roughly 10,000 clones, roughly nine tenths appearing once. Per the germline V gene, CDR1 is SGHRS and CDR2 is YFSETQ. With 4 bases clipped from V and 5 bases from J, the junction kept 9 bases outside the gene matches. This CDR3 is built from 16 residues. The chain uses TRBV5-1 and TRBJ2-1; 10 nucleotides line up with TRBD2. This specimen consisted of blood, obtained from a patient treated with checkpoint blockade. The origin of this receptor is a human donor with melanoma. CDR3 amino acids: CASSPGWTSGNNEQFF. The CDR3 nucleotides read TGCGCCAGCAGCCCCGGATGGACTAGCGGCAACAATGAGCAGTTCTTC. Drawing the rest from reference TRBV5-1 and TRBJ2-1, the complete variable domain is KAGVTQTPRYLIKTRGQQVTLSCSPISGHRSVSWYQQTPGQGLQFLFEYFSETQRNKGNFPGRFSGRQFSNSRSEMNVSTLELGDSALYLCASSPGWTSGNNEQFFGPGTRLTVL.